One and the same sample provided the 16 T cell receptor beta chains below, sequenced in a study of T cells in Graves' hyperthyroidism and ophthalmopathy. What was amplified from RNA transcripts were TCR beta CDR3 regions. First-round RT-PCR with HTBI primers amplified the TCR CDR3 region. Each CDR3 protein gets one entry after TCRdb re-called the multiplex PCR reads with MiXCR. Of more than 550,000 distinct CDR3 sequences in the sample, roughly 17% are singletons; the top ten hold less than 20%. The sample comprised blood. All receptors derive from a man between 50 and 59 years old with Graves' hyperthyroidism.

As for this clonotype: A much larger clone lies a single base off, so this may be a read error. The chain combines TRBV28 with TRBJ1-4, with TRBD1 matching over 10 bases. Per the germline V gene, CDR1 is MDHEN and CDR2 is SYDVKM. The CDR3 covers 14 residues. The CDR3 coding sequence is TGTGTCAGCAGTACGGGACAGGGGAGTGAAAAACTGTTTTTT. Amino acids: CVSSTGQGSEKLFF. Full variable domain (remainder filled in from reference TRBV28 and TRBJ1-4): DVKVTQSSRYLVKRTGEKVFLECVQDMDHENMFWYRQDPGLGLRLIYFSYDVKMKEKGDIPEGYSVSREKKERFSLILESASTNQTSMYLCVSSTGQGSEKLFFGSGTQLSVL.

This clonotype came up many times. The chain combines TRBV20-1 with TRBJ2-7; 7 positions match TRBD1. This CDR3 is 16 amino acids long. The germline CDR1 and CDR2 sequences are DFQATT and SNEGSKA (reference sequence). The J segment lost 7 bases and the V segment lost 5 bases, leaving 20 bases of the junction unmatched. The CDR3 here is CSAFSSRGRRAHEQYF. For the CDR3, the DNA is TGCAGTGCTTTCTCCTCCAGGGGGAGACGGGCCCATGAGCAGTACTTC.

This clonotype was observed many times. This sequence joins TRBV2 and TRBJ1-5, with D maybe TRBD1 (6 bases). The CDR3 covers 14 residues. The germline CDR1 and CDR2 sequences are SNHLY and FYNNEI. The ends were cut back, 4 bases at V and 7 bases at J, with 14 bases in the middle. CDR3 loop: CASSVGGLGQPQHF. CDR3 nucleotides: TGTGCCAGCAGTGTCGGGGGGCTGGGACAGCCCCAGCATTTT.

CDR3 sequence reads: CASGLDRTAQFF. The CDR3 DNA follows: TGTGCTAGTGGTTTGGACCGGACGGCCCAGTTCTTC. V gene TRBV12-5 combines with J gene TRBJ2-1, with D unresolved. Trimming left V 1 base short and J 13 bases short, with 11 bases between. CDR3 size: 12 residues. Looked up from germline, CDR1 is LGHNT and CDR2 is FRNRAP. Complete variable domain (other parts from reference TRBV12-5 and TRBJ2-1): DARVTQTPRHKVTEMGQEVTMRCQPILGHNTVFWYRQTMMQGLELLAYFRNRAPLDDSGMPKDRFSAEMPDATLATLKIQPSEPRDSAVYFCASGLDRTAQFFGPGTRLTVL.

There are a few counts of this clonotype. The chain couples TRBV9 to TRBJ2-7; the match to TRBD1 covers 12 bases. The CDR3 totals 18 residues. V shed 0 bases and J 2 bases; nucleotides not matched to a gene: 9. Germline lookup yields CDR1 SGDLS and CDR2 YYNGEE. The CDR3 bases are TGTGCCAGCAGCGTAGGGCCTGGGACAGGGGGCCAGACCTACGAGCAGTACTTC. Translating gives CASSVGPGTGGQTYEQYF. Supplemented by reference TRBV9 and TRBJ2-7, the full variable domain reads DSGVTQTPKHLITATGQRVTLRCSPRSGDLSVYWYQQSLDQGLQFLIQYYNGEERAKGNILERFSAQQFPDLHSELNLSSLELGDSALYFCASSVGPGTGGQTYEQYFGPGTRLTVT.

Only a few counts were recorded for this clonotype. The chain recombines TRBV14 with TRBJ2-7; D might be TRBD2 (5 bases). Trimming cost V 11 bases and J 2 bases, with 10 bases left between them. CDR3 size: 11 residues. CDR1 is SGHDN and CDR2 is FVKESK in the germline V gene. This CDR3 reads CAVRGTYEQYF. CDR3 nucleotides: TGTGCCGTTCGGGGAACCTACGAGCAGTACTTC.

This clonotype was seen ten or more times. V and J are TRBV30 and TRBJ2-5; D not resolved. The length of the CDR3 is 11 residues. Germline V gene lookup returns CDR1 GTSNPN and CDR2 SVGIG (reference sequence). V lost 5 bases and J lost 4, with 8 bases in between. The DNA of the CDR3 is TGTGCCTGGGCGGTAGGAGAGACCCAGTACTTC. This gives the protein CAWAVGETQYF. Looking up the rest from reference TRBV30 and TRBJ2-5 gives the full variable domain: SQTIHQWPATLVQPVGSPLSLECTVEGTSNPNLYWYRQAAGRGLQLLFYSVGIGQISSEVPQNLSASRPQDRQFILSSKKLLLSDSGFYLCAWAVGETQYFGPGTRLLVL.

This clonotype was seen once. The chain uses TRBV30 and TRBJ1-5; D call uncertain. V shed 4 bases and J shed 3 bases, with 10 bases lying between them. Germline values: CDR1 GTSNPN, CDR2 SVGIG (reference sequence). The length of the CDR3 is 13 residues. Here the CDR3 reads CAWTDGFNQPQHF. CDR3 in DNA: TGTGCCTGGACTGACGGATTCAATCAGCCCCAGCATTTT.

This clonotype was found a few times. One base away lies a much larger clone, so this may be a sequencing read error. The chain carries TRBV28 and TRBJ1-2; no definite D call. In germline, CDR1 is MDHEN, CDR2 SYDVKM. The length of the CDR3 is 10 residues. CDR3 residues: CVSQRNGYTF. The CDR3, as DNA: TGTGTCAGCCAAAGGAATGGCTACACCTTC.

The rearrangement joins TRBV12-3 or TRBV12-4 to TRBJ2-1; D is uncertain. The ends were cut back, 6 bases at V and 4 bases at J, with 13 bases in the middle. The CDR3 contains 14 residues. The CDR3 DNA is TGTGCCAGCAGCTACCTCGGATGGTACAATGAGCAGTTCTTC. Its protein product is CASSYLGWYNEQFF.

This sequence joins TRBV7-9 and TRBJ2-5; 12 positions match TRBD2. The length of the CDR3 is 15 residues. Trimming cost V 5 bases and J 10 bases; bases outside gene matches: 11. The germline gives CDR1 SEHNR, CDR2 FQNEAQ (reference sequence). The DNA for the CDR3 is TGTGCCAGCAGCCGGAGACTAGCGGGAGAGGGGCGCCAGTACTTC. Protein: CASSRRLAGEGRQYF.

This clonotype was counted a few times. V and J are TRBV20-1 and TRBJ2-3; 14 bases fit TRBD2. CDR1 is DFQATT, CDR2 SNEGSKA, per germline (reference sequence). V lost 1 base to trimming and J lost 1 base; unmatched junction nucleotides: 13. The CDR3 extends over 20 amino acids. The CDR3 region has the DNA TGCAGTGCTAGAGTTCGTGCCGGACTAGCGGGAGGCCCTCGCACAGATACGCAGTATTTT. This sequence encodes CSARVRAGLAGGPRTDTQYF.

The rearrangement links TRBV20-1 to TRBJ2-5; 8 bases agree with TRBD1. V dropped 0 bases and J dropped 5; count of bases not matched to a gene: 5. Germline CDR1 reads DFQATT; CDR2 reads SNEGSKA (reference sequence). CDR3 size: 14 residues. Here the CDR3 DNA reads TGCAGTGCTAGAGATTGGACAGGGTCGGAGACCCAGTACTTC. Translated, it gives CSARDWTGSETQYF.

This rearrangement joins TRBV29-1 to TRBJ2-3; D remains ambiguous. CDR1 is SQVTM and CDR2 is ANQGSEA in the germline V gene. The V and J ends lost 3 bases and 4 bases respectively, with 11 bases between them. The CDR3 has 13 residues. CDR3 region: CSVDYRSADTQYF. For the CDR3, the DNA is TGCAGCGTTGATTATCGGTCAGCAGATACGCAGTATTTT.

The table lists this clonotype with many counts. The gene calls are TRBV6-1 and TRBJ2-7, with 9 bases matching TRBD1. The germline V gene encodes CDR1 MNHNS and CDR2 SASEGT. J gave up 7 bases and V 5 bases, and 12 bases lay outside the gene matches. The CDR3 has 15 residues. The CDR3 sequence: CASSSKTGGLGEQYF. The CDR3 region has the DNA TGTGCCAGCAGTTCCAAGACAGGGGGTTTGGGTGAGCAGTACTTC.

As to this clonotype: The junction departs from the called germline gene at one end, perhaps through a read error. The CDR3 DNA follows: TGCGCCAGCAGTCTCGGACAGGGATGGACCGGGGAGCTGTTTTTC. Translated, it gives CASSLGQGWTGELFF. The chain combines TRBV5-1 with TRBJ2-2; 8 nucleotides align to TRBD1. Germline V gene lookup returns CDR1 SGHRS and CDR2 YFSETQ. This CDR3 has 15 amino acids.